Presented here are 12 T cell receptor beta chains from one specimen sequenced in a study of post-analysis software for immune sequencing data. TCR beta libraries were prepared from cDNA with unique molecular identifiers. TCRdb called the PCR reads again in MiXCR, with one record for every CDR3 protein. The data contain 600,000 to 700,000 distinct CDR3 sequences, roughly three fifths of them singletons. The antigens of these receptors remain unknown. Study-wide points: Elevated frequency relative to controls characterized roughly 5 TRBV segments in patients, TRBV5-6, TRBV5-1 and TRBV20-1 among them.

The material sequenced was blood. These TCRs come from a girl aged 2 to 10 with multiple sclerosis.

J is TRBJ2-3 and V is TRBV5-5, with TRBD1 as a possible D gene (7 bases). The CDR3 covers 15 residues. CDR1 is SGHKS and CDR2 is YYEKEE in the germline V gene (reference sequence). Trimming removed 2 bases from V and 3 bases from J, with 13 bases in between. CDR3 loop: CASSFRRGQTDTQYF. Here the CDR3 DNA reads TGTGCCAGCAGCTTCCGGAGGGGGCAAACAGATACGCAGTATTTT.

The chain uses TRBV18 and TRBJ2-1; 7 bases match TRBD1. This CDR3 region has 15 residues. Looked up from germline, CDR1 is KGHSH and CDR2 is LQKENI. V lost 5 bases and J lost 9; bases outside the gene matches: 13. The CDR3 reads CASSAATGTVSEQFF. In DNA form, the CDR3 reads TGTGCCAGCTCAGCGGCTACCGGGACAGTAAGTGAGCAGTTCTTC. The full variable domain, completed using reference TRBV18 and TRBJ2-1, is NAGVMQNPRHLVRRRGQEARLRCSPMKGHSHVYWYRQLPEEGLKFMVYLQKENIIDESGMPKERFSAEFPKEGPSILRIQQVVRGDSAAYFCASSAATGTVSEQFFGPGTRLTVL.

J is TRBJ2-1 and V is TRBV29-1; 10 bases are a match to TRBD2. Unmatched junction bases numbered 13, after V lost 4 bases and J lost 10 bases. The length of the CDR3 is 15 residues. In germline, CDR1 is SQVTM, CDR2 ANQGSEA. CDR3 residues: CSVAIAGGPGQEQFF. CDR3 nucleotide sequence: TGCAGCGTTGCGATAGCGGGGGGCCCCGGGCAAGAGCAGTTCTTC.

The chain links TRBV20-1 to TRBJ2-1; tentatively, D is TRBD2 (6 bases). There are 12 residues in the CDR3. Germline V gene lookup returns CDR1 DFQATT and CDR2 SNEGSKA (reference sequence). Trimming took 3 bases from V and 3 from J, leaving 6 bases between them. The CDR3 spells CSARDYYNEQFF. Written as DNA, the CDR3 is TGCAGTGCTAGGGACTACTACAATGAGCAGTTCTTC.

The chain carries TRBV25-1 and TRBJ2-1; 8 bases fit TRBD1. Germline assignment: CDR1 MGHDK and CDR2 SYGVNS. With V trimmed by 5 bases and J by 4 bases, 10 bases remained unmatched. The CDR3 has 16 amino acids. The CDR3 loop is CASSPPGQVNYNEQFF. CDR3 nucleotides: TGTGCCAGCAGTCCTCCGGGACAGGTTAATTACAATGAGCAGTTCTTC.

The V gene is TRBV20-1, the J gene TRBJ1-2, with a possible D match to TRBD1 (5 bases). Trimming removed 3 bases from V and 8 bases from J, with 16 bases in between. The CDR3 runs to 13 residues. Germline V gene lookup returns CDR1 DFQATT and CDR2 SNEGSKA (reference sequence). Here the CDR3 DNA reads TGCAGTGCTAGCACGGGGGTGAGGTGGGGCTACACCTTC. Translated: CSASTGVRWGYTF.

The chain has TRBV7-9 and TRBJ2-2, with 9 bases that match TRBD2. With 6 bases clipped from V and 3 bases from J, the junction kept 5 bases outside the gene matches. CDR1 SEHNR and CDR2 FQNEAQ come from the germline V gene (reference sequence). CDR3 length: 15 residues. This CDR3 is CASRGEREDTGELFF. In nucleotides, the CDR3 is TGTGCCAGCAGAGGAGAGCGGGAGGACACCGGGGAGCTGTTTTTT.

V is TRBV5-5 and J is TRBJ2-3, with 7 nucleotides matching TRBD2. The ends lost 4 bases at V and 4 bases at J; junction bases unmatched: 9. This CDR3 region has 15 residues. CDR1 and CDR2 from the germline V gene are SGHKS and YYEKEE (reference sequence). The CDR3 sequence: CASSPSAGEADTQYF. DNA of the CDR3: TGTGCCAGCAGCCCCTCGGCGGGAGAGGCAGATACGCAGTATTTT. Using reference TRBV5-5 and TRBJ2-3 for the parts outside the CDR3, the full variable domain is DAGVTQSPTHLIKTRGQQVTLRCSPISGHKSVSWYQQVLGQGPQFIFQYYEKEERGRGNFPDRFSARQFPNYSSELNVNALLLGDSALYLCASSPSAGEADTQYFGPGTRLTVL.

This clonotype was counted only a few times. The gene calls are TRBV3-1 and TRBJ2-3; 8 bases agree with TRBD2. The V segment lost 2 bases and the J segment 5 bases; nucleotides outside the gene matches: 0. Germline assignment: CDR1 LGHDT and CDR2 YNNKEL (reference sequence). The CDR3 totals 13 residues. CDR3 DNA sequence: TGTGCCAGCAGCCAACGGGGGGGAGATACGCAGTATTTT. The encoded protein is CASSQRGGDTQYF.

This clonotype was seen more than once but under ten times. The CDR3: CASSQGGHEQFF. For the CDR3, the DNA is TGTGCCAGCAGCCAAGGGGGGCATGAGCAGTTCTTC. The V and J genes are TRBV3-1 and TRBJ2-1; a possible D gene is TRBD1 (6 bases). The CDR3 runs to 12 residues. V lost 1 base and J lost 8, with 6 bases in between. Per the germline V gene, CDR1 is LGHDT and CDR2 is YNNKEL (reference sequence).

The CDR3 is CAISAGAGETQYF. For the CDR3, the DNA is TGTGCCATCAGTGCCGGGGCGGGAGAGACCCAGTACTTC. V is TRBV10-3 and J is TRBJ2-5, with D perhaps given as TRBD1 or TRBD2 (5 bases each). Germline lookup yields CDR1 ENHRY and CDR2 SYGVKD. CDR3 size: 13 residues. Trimming took off 4 bases at V and 4 bases at J, with 10 bases between the two ends.

The CDR3 region has the DNA TGTGCCAGCAGTTCCGGACGCGTCCAAGAGACCCAGTACTTC. Encoded protein: CASSSGRVQETQYF. The chain has TRBV12-3 or TRBV12-4 and TRBJ2-5, with D unclear. V shed 4 bases and J shed 1 base, with 10 bases lying between them. The CDR3 loop spans 14 amino acids.